The T cell receptor (beta chain) under discussion was sequenced for a study of blood T cell repertoires in COVID-19. About the research overall: Researchers got acute and convalescent COVID-19 samples from the United States, Italy and Spain. From T cells, B-cell-depleted T cells, or PBMCs came the material, which was cDNA or gDNA.

Authors' processing steps: For nucleated cells, counts were estimated from reference gene primer amplification. Profiling relied on immunoSEQ multiplex PCR, and the TCRdb table lists in-frame clones only, not all of them. V and J calls and clone size are those listed in that table; D and trimming were worked out from the DNA. The profile shows around 170,000 clones, around 72% of them singletons. V gave up 6 bases and J gave up 0 bases, with 3 bases separating them. The CDR3 covers 12 residues. The germline CDR1 and CDR2 sequences are LNHDA and SQIVND (reference sequence). Sequenced: peripheral blood. The chain couples TRBV19 to TRBJ1-5; D ambiguous. The origin of this receptor is a woman at least 80 years old with acute or convalescent COVID-19. CDR3 region: CASSHSNQPQHF. CDR3 in DNA: TGTGCCAGTAGCCATAGCAATCAGCCCCAGCATTTT.